The 8 T cell receptor beta chains below were found in one sample sequenced in a study of blood T cells in healthy people across ages. For the second PCR, which ran for about 7 to 11 cycles, a sample-barcoded 5' primer and a J-beta primer mix were used. One entry per CDR3 protein, called by TCRdb with MiXCR from the 5' RACE reads. The sample lists around 1,600,000 distinct CDR3 sequences, 35% to 45% occurring once. Sequenced material: blood. These TCRs come from a woman aged 18-35 years in good health.

This clonotype has just one count. One base away lies a much larger clone, so this may be a sequencing read error. This chain uses TRBV3-1 with TRBJ2-1, with D hard to call. The J call may be in error: the DNA end matches TRBJ2-7 better. This CDR3 spans 13 amino acids. Germline V CDR1 and CDR2: LGHDT, YNNKEL (reference sequence). The DNA for the CDR3 is TGTGCCAGCAGCCAGCGACCTTACAATGAGCAGTACTTC. Its protein is CASSQRPYNEQYF.

The V and J genes are TRBV20-1 and TRBJ2-6, with D possibly TRBD2 on 5 matching bases. CDR1 and CDR2 from the germline V gene are DFQATT and SNEGSKA (reference sequence). The CDR3 is 15 amino acids. V shed 0 bases and J shed 3 bases, with 9 bases lying between them. The CDR3 coding sequence is TGCAGTGCTAGAGATACGAGGGTTGGGGCCAACGTCCTGACTTTC. Protein product: CSARDTRVGANVLTF.

This clonotype appeared a few times. V gene TRBV12-3 or TRBV12-4 combines with J gene TRBJ2-3, with D maybe TRBD2 (7 bases). With 3 bases removed from V and 6 bases from J, the gap between germline ends came to 13 bases. The CDR3 has 14 amino acids. The CDR3 nucleotides are TGTGCCAGCAGTTTGGGGGGGCGTAGGGATACGCAGTATTTT. Translating gives CASSLGGRRDTQYF.

The chain is built from TRBV28 and TRBJ2-1; D tentatively reads TRBD1 or TRBD2 (5 bases each). The CDR3 has 16 residues. Trimming removed 3 bases at V and 6 bases at J, with 18 bases between. Germline-derived CDR1 and CDR2 are MDHEN and SYDVKM. This chain's CDR3 is CASSLPGTGGINEQFF. In DNA, the CDR3 is TGTGCCAGCAGTTTGCCGGGGACCGGTGGAATCAATGAGCAGTTCTTC.

In regard to this clonotype: The junction shows a germline mismatch at one end, possibly a read error. The rearrangement joins TRBV7-8 to TRBJ1-2; TRBD1 aligns across 9 bases. The CDR3 totals 14 residues. CDR1 is SGHVS, CDR2 FQNEAQ, per germline. The CDR3 is CASSLTTGGYGNTF. The CDR3 nucleotides are TGTGCCAGCAGCTTAACTACAGGGGGCTATGGCAACACCTTC.

In its sample, this clonotype was seen a few times. The gene calls are TRBV29-1 and TRBJ2-1; the D gene is possibly TRBD2 (5 bases). The germline V and J ends were trimmed by 4 bases and 9 bases, with 13 bases remaining between them. Germline V gene data show CDR1 as SQVTM and CDR2 as ANQGSEA. The length of the CDR3 is 12 residues. Here the CDR3 DNA reads TGCAGCGTTGCTCTAGCAATCGGTGAGCAGTTCTTC. Its protein product is CSVALAIGEQFF.

V gene TRBV3-1 combines with J gene TRBJ1-2, with TRBD1 as a possible D gene (6 bases). V dropped 5 bases and J dropped 5 bases, with 15 bases sitting between them. CDR3 length equals 14 residues. The V gene's germline CDR1 is LGHDT and CDR2 YNNKEL (reference sequence). The CDR3 DNA follows: TGTGCCAGCAGCTTCCGGGACATTGGGTATGGCTACACCTTC. This gives the protein CASSFRDIGYGYTF.

The rearrangement joins TRBV7-8 to TRBJ1-6; TRBD1 agrees at 7 bases. The CDR3 runs to 15 residues. In germline, CDR1 is SGHVS, CDR2 FQNEAQ. J lost 8 bases, V lost 5 bases, and 9 bases had no gene match. The CDR3 is CASSGRQGTHSPLHF. CDR3 bases: TGTGCCAGCAGCGGACGACAGGGTACCCATTCACCCCTCCACTTT.